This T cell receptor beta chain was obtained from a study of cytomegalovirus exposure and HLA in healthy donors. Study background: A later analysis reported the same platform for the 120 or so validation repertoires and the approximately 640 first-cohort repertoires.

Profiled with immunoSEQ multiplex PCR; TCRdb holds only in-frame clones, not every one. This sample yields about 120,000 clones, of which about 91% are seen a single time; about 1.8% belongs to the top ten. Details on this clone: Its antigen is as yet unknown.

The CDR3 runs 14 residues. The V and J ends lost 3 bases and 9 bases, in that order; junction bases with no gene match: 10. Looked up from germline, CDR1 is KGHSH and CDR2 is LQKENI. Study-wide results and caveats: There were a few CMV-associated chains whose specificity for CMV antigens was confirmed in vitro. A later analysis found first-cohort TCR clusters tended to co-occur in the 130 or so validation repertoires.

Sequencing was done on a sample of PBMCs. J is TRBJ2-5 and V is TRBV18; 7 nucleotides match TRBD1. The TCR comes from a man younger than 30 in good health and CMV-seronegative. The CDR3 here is CASSPDRSRVAQYF. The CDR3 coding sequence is TGTGCCAGCTCACCGGACAGGTCCCGAGTGGCCCAGTACTTC.